A single sample gave rise to the 26 T cell receptor beta chains below, sequenced in a study of blood T cell repertoires in COVID-19 (dated by TCRdb to 2018 to 2020). The library was obtained by the immunoSEQ multiplex PCR assay. TCRdb took over this immuneACCESS table, retaining in-frame rearrangements with V and J assigned. Such tables are incomplete; in checked studies, under half of the missing clones stem from an unresolved V gene, and the remainder is unexplained. The sample contains approximately 150,000 clones, approximately 80% of them found a single time. The ten top clones hold approximately 6% of the sample. Sequencing input: PBMCs or T cells enriched from blood (not recorded which). All receptors come from a man aged 40-50 years who had recovered from COVID-19.

The chain recombines TRBV11-1 with TRBJ2-2, with D perhaps matching TRBD2 (5 bases). The CDR3 has 13 amino acids. The V and J ends lost 3 bases and 5 bases respectively, with 7 bases between them. Germline CDR1 reads SGHAT; CDR2 reads FQDESV (reference sequence). CDR3 loop: CASSLRVTGELFF. The CDR3 DNA sequence: TGTGCCAGCAGCTTGCGGGTGACCGGGGAGCTGTTTTTT.

The CDR3 spells CASSSTGGRIYGYTF. Here the CDR3 DNA reads TGTGCCAGCAGCTCCACAGGGGGCAGGATCTATGGCTACACCTTC. The chain employs TRBV5-8 and TRBJ1-2; 9 nucleotides line up with TRBD1. CDR3 size: 15 residues. Germline V gene data show CDR1 as SGHTS and CDR2 as YDEGEE. Losses at the gene ends were 3 bases for V and 4 bases for J; bases not matched to a gene: 7.

The chain recombines TRBV7-9 with TRBJ1-1; D is uncertain. The germline V gene encodes CDR1 SEHNR and CDR2 FQNEAQ (reference sequence). The CDR3 runs 13 residues. Trimming removed 7 bases at V and 5 bases at J, with 14 bases between. The chain's CDR3 is CASILILKTEAFF. CDR3 in DNA: TGTGCCAGCATCCTTATCCTAAAGACTGAAGCTTTCTTT.

V gene TRBV9 combines with J gene TRBJ2-1; 12 bases are shared with TRBD2. The CDR3 spans 19 residues. The germline CDR1 and CDR2 sequences are SGDLS and YYNGEE. V lost 0 bases and J lost 5; bases outside the gene matches: 12. Here the CDR3 DNA reads TGTGCCAGCAGCGTAGTCCTTTCTAGCGGGGGGGCAATTCACAATGAGCAGTTCTTC. The encoded protein is CASSVVLSSGGAIHNEQFF.

V is TRBV7-3 and J is TRBJ2-7; TRBD2 agrees at 12 bases. Looked up from germline, CDR1 is SGHTA and CDR2 is FQGTGA. The CDR3 length is 15 residues. Trimming cost V 5 bases and J 6 bases; bases outside gene matches: 8. CDR3 sequence (DNA): TGTGCCAGCAGCCTGGGGCCGGGACTAGCGGGCGAGCAGTACTTC. Residues: CASSLGPGLAGEQYF. Full variable domain (outside the CDR3, taken from reference TRBV7-3 and TRBJ2-7): GAGVSQTPSNKVTEKGKYVELRCDPISGHTALYWYRQSLGQGPEFLIYFQGTGAADDSGLPNDRFFAVRPEGSVSTLKIQRTERGDSAVYLCASSLGPGLAGEQYFGPGTRLTVT.

The J gene is TRBJ2-1, the V gene TRBV19, with 8 nucleotides matching TRBD2. V lost 5 bases and J lost 7; bases outside the gene matches: 7. Germline CDR1 and CDR2: LNHDA and SQIVND (reference sequence). This CDR3 is built from 14 residues. The CDR3, as DNA: TGTGCCAGTAGTTGGGGGACTAGGATTAATGAGCAGTTCTTC. Protein product: CASSWGTRINEQFF.

The chain combines TRBV2 with TRBJ2-4; weak D call: TRBD1 (5 bases). The CDR3 consists of 18 residues. The V gene lost 2 bases and the J gene lost 1 base, with 18 bases spanning the gap. Germline lookup yields CDR1 SNHLY and CDR2 FYNNEI. In nucleotides, the CDR3 is TGTGCCAGCAGTGAATTTACAGGAAGCTTGCGCGCCAAAAACATTCAGTACTTC. Its protein product is CASSEFTGSLRAKNIQYF.

The rearrangement links TRBV9 to TRBJ2-2, with 7 positions matching TRBD1. Per the germline V gene, CDR1 is SGDLS and CDR2 is YYNGEE. Germline trimming cut 4 bases from V and 7 bases from J; bases unmatched to any gene: 7. The CDR3 is 14 residues long. This CDR3 is CASSPRQGHGELFF. The CDR3 region has the DNA TGTGCCAGCAGCCCCAGACAGGGACACGGGGAGCTGTTTTTT. Supplemented by reference TRBV9 and TRBJ2-2, the full variable domain reads DSGVTQTPKHLITATGQRVTLRCSPRSGDLSVYWYQQSLDQGLQFLIQYYNGEERAKGNILERFSAQQFPDLHSELNLSSLELGDSALYFCASSPRQGHGELFFGEGSRLTVL.

V gene TRBV5-1 combines with J gene TRBJ1-3; D remains ambiguous. The V gene's germline CDR1 is SGHRS and CDR2 YFSETQ. The V and J ends lost 4 bases and 8 bases respectively, with 10 bases between them. This CDR3 region has 12 residues. The CDR3 loop is CASSRPGDTIYF. CDR3 DNA: TGCGCCAGCAGCCGGCCGGGAGACACCATATATTTT.

The gene calls are TRBV7-8 and TRBJ2-3; D gene unclear. Germline V gene data show CDR1 as SGHVS and CDR2 as FQNEAQ. The length of the CDR3 is 13 residues. V shed 2 bases and J shed 6 bases, with 9 bases lying between them. For the CDR3, the DNA is TGTGCCAGCAGCTTAATCCCAAGCGATACGCAGTATTTT. Translation gives CASSLIPSDTQYF. The full variable domain, its missing parts supplied by reference TRBV7-8 and TRBJ2-3, is GAGVSQSPRYKVAKRGQDVALRCDPISGHVSLFWYQQALGQGPEFLTYFQNEAQLDKSGLPSDRFFAERPEGSVSTLKIQRTQQEDSAVYLCASSLIPSDTQYFGPGTRLTVL.

The V call is TRBV11-2, the J call TRBJ2-1, with 7 bases fitting TRBD1. From germline, CDR1 is SGHAT and CDR2 FQNNGV. The V and J ends lost 6 bases and 8 bases, in that order; junction bases with no gene match: 16. This CDR3 region has 16 residues. CDR3 bases: TGTGCCAGCAGAGACAGGGAAAGGGGTGGGGGATATGAGCAGTTCTTC. Translating it yields CASRDRERGGGYEQFF. Full variable domain (remainder filled in from reference TRBV11-2 and TRBJ2-1): EAGVAQSPRYKIIEKRQSVAFWCNPISGHATLYWYQQILGQGPKLLIQFQNNGVVDDSQLPKDRFSAERLKGVDSTLKIQPAKLEDSAVYLCASRDRERGGGYEQFFGPGTRLTVL.

CDR3 sequence (DNA): TGTGCCAGCAGCTTAGACGGGACAGGATGGCACAATGAGCAGTTCTTC. Protein: CASSLDGTGWHNEQFF. The rearrangement joins TRBV7-3 to TRBJ2-1; 8 nucleotides match TRBD1. J gave up 5 bases and V 2 bases, and 8 bases lay outside the gene matches. Germline V gene lookup returns CDR1 SGHTA and CDR2 FQGTGA. There are 16 residues in the CDR3.

V and J are TRBV19 and TRBJ1-6; TRBD1 is a possible D gene (6 bases). In germline, CDR1 is LNHDA, CDR2 SQIVND (reference sequence). The CDR3 extends over 16 amino acids. Trimming left V 7 bases short and J 7 bases short, with 20 bases between. DNA of the CDR3: TGTGCCAGTAATCGGCAGTTGGGGGGGCCCAATTCACCCCTCCACTTT. Protein sequence: CASNRQLGGPNSPLHF.

J is TRBJ2-3 and V is TRBV7-9; 7 bases are a match to TRBD1. V lost 5 bases to trimming and J lost 1 base; unmatched junction nucleotides: 6. CDR1 is SEHNR, CDR2 FQNEAQ, per germline (reference sequence). The CDR3 has 15 amino acids. CDR3 sequence (DNA): TGTGCCAGCAGCGAAAGACAGGGAGGCACAGATACGCAGTATTTT. Its translation: CASSERQGGTDTQYF.

The genes are TRBV18 and TRBJ2-4; D is perhaps TRBD1 (6 bases). The length of the CDR3 is 13 residues. Trimming pared 5 bases from V and 8 bases from J, leaving 13 bases between. Germline assignment: CDR1 KGHSH and CDR2 LQKENI. In DNA form, the CDR3 reads TGTGCCAGCTCAGTACAGGGTAGCGACATTCAGTACTTC. Translating it yields CASSVQGSDIQYF. Drawing the rest from reference TRBV18 and TRBJ2-4, the complete variable domain is NAGVMQNPRHLVRRRGQEARLRCSPMKGHSHVYWYRQLPEEGLKFMVYLQKENIIDESGMPKERFSAEFPKEGPSILRIQQVVRGDSAAYFCASSVQGSDIQYFGAGTRLSVL.

This chain uses TRBV1 with TRBJ1-2; no check of the table's D call, TRBD1, against the DNA was made. TRBV1 is labeled a pseudogene. The CDR3 contains 13 residues. The CDR3 DNA reads as TGCCTTATACAGGGAACCTGTGAAGATGGCTACACCTTC. It specifies CLIQGTCEDGYTF.

The CDR3 protein is CAWSTETGGNQPQHF. In DNA, the CDR3 is TGTGCCTGGAGTACCGAGACAGGGGGCAATCAGCCCCAGCATTTT. The chain carries TRBV30 and TRBJ1-5, with 8 bases aligning to TRBD1. CDR3 length: 15 amino acids. V was pared by 2 bases and J by 2 bases, with 5 bases of the junction left unmatched. Germline V CDR1 and CDR2: GTSNPN, SVGIG (reference sequence).

Only a few counts were recorded for this clone. CDR3 sequence (DNA): TGTGCCAGCAGTACAACCTACGAGCAGTACTTC. Its protein is CASSTTYEQYF. The chain combines TRBV7-2 with TRBJ2-7; D not resolved. V dropped 6 bases and J dropped 2 bases, with 5 bases sitting between them. Germline CDR1 and CDR2: SGHTA and FQGNSA. The CDR3 loop spans 11 amino acids.

The genes are TRBV24-1 and TRBJ2-1, with 8 bases matching TRBD1. CDR3 length: 12 residues. The ends lost 2 bases at V and 12 bases at J; junction bases unmatched: 2. Germline CDR1 reads KGHDR; CDR2 reads SFDVKD. The CDR3 loop reads CATSDSQGAQFF. DNA of the CDR3: TGTGCCACCAGTGATTCTCAGGGGGCGCAGTTCTTC.

The chain is built from TRBV5-1 and TRBJ2-1; no firm D call. CDR1 is SGHRS, CDR2 YFSETQ, per germline. This CDR3 has 14 residues. The V end lost 0 bases, the J end lost 7 bases, and 11 bases lay between the germline ends. CDR3 bases: TGCGCCAGCAGCTTGGACGGGTCTTTGAATGAGCAGTTCTTC. It encodes CASSLDGSLNEQFF.

This chain joins TRBV28 and TRBJ1-2; 7 bases line up with TRBD1. Trimming cost V 7 bases and J 3 bases; bases outside gene matches: 8. The CDR3 spans 14 residues. Germline V lookup: CDR1 MDHEN, CDR2 SYDVKM. CDR3 sequence reads: CASTPLTGDYGYTF. CDR3 DNA: TGTGCCAGCACCCCACTCACAGGGGACTATGGCTACACCTTC.

The gene calls are TRBV6-4 and TRBJ1-1; tentative D call: TRBD1 (5 bases). This CDR3 has 13 residues. The germline CDR1 and CDR2 sequences are MRHNA and SNTAGT. With 2 bases removed from V and 7 bases from J, the gap between germline ends came to 11 bases. The CDR3 protein is CASSDGAASEAFF. The CDR3 nucleotides are TGTGCCAGCAGTGACGGGGCGGCCAGTGAAGCTTTCTTT.

The V gene is TRBV2, the J gene TRBJ2-3, with 8 bases fitting TRBD1. Germline V lookup: CDR1 SNHLY, CDR2 FYNNEI. This CDR3 is 15 amino acids long. The V and J ends lost 6 bases and 8 bases, in that order; junction bases with no gene match: 13. This CDR3 reads CASRGMGQVPVTQYF. CDR3 DNA: TGTGCCAGCAGGGGGATGGGACAGGTGCCCGTTACGCAGTATTTT.

This clone has a single count. The chain couples TRBV6-5 to TRBJ1-4; perhaps TRBD1 as D (6 bases). There are 15 residues in the CDR3. Germline values: CDR1 MNHEY, CDR2 SVGAGI. Trimming pared 2 bases from V and 7 bases from J, leaving 14 bases between. CDR3 residues: CASSYKGRGSEKLFF. CDR3 nucleotides: TGTGCCAGCAGTTACAAAGGCAGGGGTAGTGAAAAACTGTTTTTT.

Here the CDR3 DNA reads TGTGCCAGCAGCTTAGCGACAGGGAATCAGCCCCAGCATTTT. Its translation: CASSLATGNQPQHF. The chain carries TRBV7-9 and TRBJ1-5, with TRBD1 matching over 7 bases. J gave up 4 bases and V 0 bases, and 0 bases lay outside the gene matches. The CDR3 has 14 amino acids. Germline V lookup: CDR1 SEHNR, CDR2 FQNEAQ (reference sequence).

The V call is TRBV24-1, the J call TRBJ1-1, with a tentative D call TRBD1 (6 bases). The ends were cut back, 7 bases at V and 0 bases at J, with 14 bases in the middle. The germline gives CDR1 KGHDR, CDR2 SFDVKD. This CDR3 has 15 amino acids. The CDR3 bases are TGTGCCACCAGCGCCAACACAGGGTTGAACACTGAAGCTTTCTTT. It codes for CATSANTGLNTEAFF.